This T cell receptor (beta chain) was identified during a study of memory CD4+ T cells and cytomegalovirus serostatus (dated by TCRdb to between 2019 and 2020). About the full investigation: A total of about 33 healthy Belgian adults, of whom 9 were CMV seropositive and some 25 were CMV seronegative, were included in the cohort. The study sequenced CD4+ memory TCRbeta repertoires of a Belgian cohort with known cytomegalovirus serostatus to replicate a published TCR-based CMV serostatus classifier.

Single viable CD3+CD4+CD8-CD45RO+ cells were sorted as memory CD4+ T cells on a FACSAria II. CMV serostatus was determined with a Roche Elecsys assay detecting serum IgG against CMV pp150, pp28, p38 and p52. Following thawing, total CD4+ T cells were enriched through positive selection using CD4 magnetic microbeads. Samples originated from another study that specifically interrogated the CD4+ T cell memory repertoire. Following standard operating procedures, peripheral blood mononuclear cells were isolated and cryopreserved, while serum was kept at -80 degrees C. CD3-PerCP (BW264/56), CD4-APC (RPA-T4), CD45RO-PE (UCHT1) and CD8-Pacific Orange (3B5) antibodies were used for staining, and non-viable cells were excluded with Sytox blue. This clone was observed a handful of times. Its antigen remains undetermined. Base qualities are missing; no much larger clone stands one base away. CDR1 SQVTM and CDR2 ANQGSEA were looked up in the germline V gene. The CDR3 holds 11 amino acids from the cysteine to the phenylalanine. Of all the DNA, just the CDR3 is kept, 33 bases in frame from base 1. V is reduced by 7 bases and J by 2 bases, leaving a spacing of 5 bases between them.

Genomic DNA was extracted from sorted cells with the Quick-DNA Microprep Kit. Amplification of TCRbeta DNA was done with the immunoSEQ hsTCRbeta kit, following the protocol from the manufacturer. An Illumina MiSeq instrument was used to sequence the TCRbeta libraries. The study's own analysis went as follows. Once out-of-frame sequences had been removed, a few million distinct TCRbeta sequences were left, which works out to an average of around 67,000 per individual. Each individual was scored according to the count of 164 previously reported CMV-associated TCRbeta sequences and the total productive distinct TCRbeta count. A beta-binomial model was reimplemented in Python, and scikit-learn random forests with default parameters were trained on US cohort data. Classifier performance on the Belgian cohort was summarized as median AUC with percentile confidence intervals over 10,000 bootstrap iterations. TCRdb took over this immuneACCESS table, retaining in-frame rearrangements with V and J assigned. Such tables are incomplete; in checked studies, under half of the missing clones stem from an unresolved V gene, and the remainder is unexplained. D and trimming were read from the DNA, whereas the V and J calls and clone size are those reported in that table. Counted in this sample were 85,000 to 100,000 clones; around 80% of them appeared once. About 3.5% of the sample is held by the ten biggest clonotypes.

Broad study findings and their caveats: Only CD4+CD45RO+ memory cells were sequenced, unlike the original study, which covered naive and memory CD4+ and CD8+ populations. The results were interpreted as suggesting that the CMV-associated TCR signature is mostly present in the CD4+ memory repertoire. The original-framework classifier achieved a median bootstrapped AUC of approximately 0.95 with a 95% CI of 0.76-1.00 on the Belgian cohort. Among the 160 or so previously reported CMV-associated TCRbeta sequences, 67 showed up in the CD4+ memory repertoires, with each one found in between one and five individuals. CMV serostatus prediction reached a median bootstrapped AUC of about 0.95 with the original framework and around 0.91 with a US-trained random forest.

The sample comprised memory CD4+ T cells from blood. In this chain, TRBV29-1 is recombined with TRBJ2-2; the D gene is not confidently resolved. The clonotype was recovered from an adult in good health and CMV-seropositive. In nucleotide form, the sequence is TGCAGCGGCCAAAACACCGGGGAGCTGTTTTTT. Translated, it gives CSGQNTGELFF.